The next 8 T cell receptor beta chains were all read from a single sample in a study of cytomegalovirus exposure and HLA in healthy donors. Profiling relied on immunoSEQ multiplex PCR, and the TCRdb table lists in-frame clones only, not all of them. The sample consists of about 98,000 clones, 87% of them appearing once. The sample was PBMCs. These receptors were collected from a young man in good health and CMV-seropositive.

The rearrangement joins TRBV11-2 to TRBJ2-7; TRBD1 agrees at 9 bases. In germline, CDR1 is SGHAT, CDR2 FQNNGV. The J segment lost 4 bases and the V segment lost 1 base, leaving 2 bases of the junction unmatched. The CDR3 consists of 14 residues. The DNA of the CDR3 is TGTGCCAGCAGCTTAGGACAGGGGGTGTACGAGCAGTACTTC. Translating it yields CASSLGQGVYEQYF.

V usage is TRBV9 and J usage is TRBJ2-1, with TRBD2 matching over 15 bases. CDR3 length: 17 residues. Germline loops: CDR1 SGDLS, CDR2 YYNGEE. J was trimmed by 2 bases and V by 4 bases; bases with no gene match: 4. The CDR3 here is CASSSGLAGGPYNEQFF. The CDR3 nucleotides read TGTGCCAGCAGCTCAGGACTAGCGGGAGGGCCCTACAATGAGCAGTTCTTC.

CDR3 protein: CSVGRDYEQFF. DNA of the CDR3: TGCAGCGTTGGCCGGGACTACGAGCAGTTCTTC. The chain carries TRBV29-1 and TRBJ2-1; 7 bases are a match to TRBD2. The V gene end was trimmed by 4 bases and the J gene end by 10 bases; junction bases not matched to a gene: 4. The length of the CDR3 is 11 residues. Germline assignment: CDR1 SQVTM and CDR2 ANQGSEA.

This clone appeared once. The rearrangement links TRBV6-5 to TRBJ1-1; 9 nucleotides align to TRBD1. With V trimmed by 7 bases and J by 0 bases, 6 bases remained unmatched. The CDR3 runs to 15 residues. Germline V gene sequence: CDR1 MNHEY, CDR2 SVGAGI. CDR3 nucleotide sequence: TGTGCCAGCAATACGGACAGGGGCGTGAACACTGAAGCTTTCTTT. As protein: CASNTDRGVNTEAFF.

This clone was observed a single time. This chain links TRBV4-1 with TRBJ2-3; D is possibly TRBD2 (5 bases). This CDR3 is 15 amino acids long. Per the germline V gene, CDR1 is MGHRA and CDR2 is YSYEKL. Trimming took off 0 bases at V and 1 base at J, with 8 bases between the two ends. CDR3 in DNA: TGCGCCAGCAGCCAAGAGCGGGCCCGCACAGATACGCAGTATTTT. Translation gives CASSQERARTDTQYF.

The J gene is TRBJ1-3, the V gene TRBV28; no clear D. The germline V and J ends were trimmed by 7 bases and 0 bases, with 7 bases remaining between them. Germline V CDR1 and CDR2: MDHEN, SYDVKM. The CDR3 is 13 residues long. The CDR3 reads CASIQPSGNTIYF. Here the CDR3 DNA reads TGTGCCAGCATACAGCCCTCTGGAAACACCATATATTTT.

The chain couples TRBV5-5 to TRBJ2-7, with D possibly matching TRBD2 (5 bases). Germline CDR1 reads SGHKS; CDR2 reads YYEKEE (reference sequence). The CDR3 runs 14 residues. V was pared by 0 bases and J by 0 bases, with 7 bases between. CDR3 sequence reads: CASSLGGSSYEQYF. CDR3 nucleotide sequence: TGTGCCAGCAGCTTGGGAGGGTCCTCCTACGAGCAGTACTTC.

This clone has only a few counts. This sequence joins TRBV10-3 and TRBJ1-5; maybe TRBD1 (5 bases). The length of the CDR3 is 13 residues. Deletions cut 6 bases from V and 6 bases from J, with 12 bases between. Germline V gene data show CDR1 as ENHRY and CDR2 as SYGVKD. The CDR3 is CAISTGMGQPQHF. The CDR3, as DNA: TGTGCCATCAGCACAGGTATGGGTCAGCCCCAGCATTTT.